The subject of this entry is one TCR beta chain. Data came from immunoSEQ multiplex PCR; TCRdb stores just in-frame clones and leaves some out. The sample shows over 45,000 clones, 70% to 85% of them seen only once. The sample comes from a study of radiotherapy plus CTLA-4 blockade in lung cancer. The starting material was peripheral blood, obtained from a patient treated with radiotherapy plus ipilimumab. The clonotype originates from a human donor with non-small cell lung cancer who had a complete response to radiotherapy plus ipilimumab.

The CDR3 protein is CASHELGRDDTGELFF. Written as DNA, the CDR3 is TGTGCCAGCCACGAGCTAGGTCGGGATGACACCGGGGAGCTGTTTTTT. The V and J genes are TRBV18 and TRBJ2-2; tentative D call: TRBD2 (5 bases). Trimming removed 8 bases at V and 3 bases at J, with 19 bases between. The germline CDR1 and CDR2 sequences are KGHSH and LQKENI. The CDR3 is made up of 16 amino acids.